Shown below are 17 T cell receptor beta chains from a single sample sequenced in a study of blood T cell repertoires in COVID-19. The method was immunoSEQ multiplex PCR; TCRdb's version includes in-frame clones alone and lacks a portion of them. The repertoire holds roughly 100,000 clones, with about 89% as singletons. Sequencing was performed on peripheral blood. The receptors come from a man aged 50-60 years with acute or convalescent COVID-19.

The V gene is TRBV19, the J gene TRBJ2-1, with D tentatively TRBD2 (7 bases). This CDR3 contains 17 residues. Per germline, CDR1 LNHDA and CDR2 SQIVND (reference sequence). V was shortened by 5 bases and J by 3 bases, with 20 bases between the two germline ends. The CDR3 DNA reads TGTGCCAGTAGTCTAATGGGGGGCGGGAGCTACTACAATGAGCAGTTCTTC. Translation gives CASSLMGGGSYYNEQFF.

This clone has just one count. The chain combines TRBV7-9 with TRBJ2-5; 9 positions match TRBD1. Germline V lookup: CDR1 SEHNR, CDR2 FQNEAQ (reference sequence). Germline trimming cut 5 bases from V and 4 bases from J; bases unmatched to any gene: 17. The CDR3 length is 18 residues. The DNA for the CDR3 is TGTGCCAGCAGCCCCAACGAATACCGGGACAGGGTAGGAGAGACCCAGTACTTC. Translation: CASSPNEYRDRVGETQYF.

The chain uses TRBV2 and TRBJ2-1; the match to TRBD2 covers 10 bases. The length of the CDR3 is 17 residues. Losses at the gene ends were 4 bases for V and 1 base for J; bases not matched to a gene: 7. Looked up from germline, CDR1 is SNHLY and CDR2 is FYNNEI. The CDR3 DNA sequence: TGTGCCAGCAGTGGAGCGTCTAGCGGGAGTTCCTACAATGAGCAGTTCTTC. As protein: CASSGASSGSSYNEQFF.

J is TRBJ2-7 and V is TRBV6-5; D may be TRBD1 (6 bases). V gave up 6 bases and J gave up 7 bases, with 16 bases separating them. The CDR3 runs 13 residues. Germline CDR1 is MNHEY and CDR2 is SVGAGI. The CDR3 here is CASRATGLGEQYF. For the CDR3, the DNA is TGTGCCAGCAGAGCCACAGGGTTGGGGGAGCAGTACTTC.

The genes are TRBV5-1 and TRBJ1-2; 7 bases agree with TRBD1. The CDR3 length is 16 residues. Losses at the gene ends were 4 bases for V and 2 bases for J; bases not matched to a gene: 11. Germline V gene data show CDR1 as SGHRS and CDR2 as YFSETQ. CDR3 protein: CASSRRTGATNYGYTF. CDR3 coding DNA: TGCGCCAGCAGCCGTCGTACAGGGGCAACAAACTATGGCTACACCTTC.

This chain uses TRBV28 with TRBJ2-2, with D tentatively TRBD1 (5 bases). Trimming removed 7 bases at V and 5 bases at J, with 14 bases between. The CDR3 covers 14 residues. Per germline, CDR1 MDHEN and CDR2 SYDVKM. CDR3 residues: CASIGQGETGELFF. The CDR3 nucleotides read TGTGCCAGCATAGGGCAGGGTGAGACCGGGGAGCTGTTTTTT. Drawing the rest from reference TRBV28 and TRBJ2-2, the complete variable domain is DVKVTQSSRYLVKRTGEKVFLECVQDMDHENMFWYRQDPGLGLRLIYFSYDVKMKEKGDIPEGYSVSREKKERFSLILESASTNQTSMYLCASIGQGETGELFFGEGSRLTVL.

This chain joins TRBV6-5 and TRBJ2-2, with D unresolved. The CDR3 is 16 amino acids. Germline values: CDR1 MNHEY, CDR2 SVGAGI. Trimming took off 2 bases at V and 2 bases at J, with 12 bases between the two ends. In DNA, the CDR3 is TGTGCCAGCAGTTACGAGCCCGTGGTCAACACCGGGGAGCTGTTTTTT. This gives the protein CASSYEPVVNTGELFF.

This clone was seen a single time. The rearrangement uses TRBV30 and TRBJ2-1; TRBD1 agrees at 7 bases. Germline values: CDR1 GTSNPN, CDR2 SVGIG (reference sequence). The CDR3 is made up of 13 amino acids. The ends lost 1 base at V and 10 bases at J; junction bases unmatched: 7. The CDR3 loop is CAWSEGARGEQFF. The DNA of the CDR3 is TGTGCCTGGAGTGAGGGGGCCCGCGGGGAGCAGTTCTTC.

V is TRBV7-6 and J is TRBJ2-2; TRBD2 matches at 10 bases. This CDR3 has 16 amino acids. Germline CDR1 reads SGHVS; CDR2 reads FNYEAQ. The trim removed 0 bases at V and 5 bases at J, leaving 3 bases unmatched. This chain's CDR3 is CASSLAASGRTGELFF. The DNA for the CDR3 is TGTGCCAGCAGCTTAGCGGCTAGCGGGAGAACCGGGGAGCTGTTTTTT.

J is TRBJ1-3 and V is TRBV2; perhaps TRBD1 as D (5 bases). The CDR3 contains 17 residues. Germline CDR1 and CDR2: SNHLY and FYNNEI. The V end was cut by 3 bases, the J end by 0 bases, with 15 bases between. The CDR3, as DNA: TGTGCCAGCAGTGAGGCAGGGCCCTCTCTCTCTGGAAACACCATATATTTT. It yields the protein CASSEAGPSLSGNTIYF.

This chain uses TRBV3-1 (or the pseudogene TRBV3-2) with TRBJ2-5; 12 positions match TRBD2. V dropped 7 bases and J dropped 3; count of bases not matched to a gene: 3. This CDR3 is built from 14 residues. Germline V gene sequence: CDR1 LGHDT, CDR2 YNNKEL (reference sequence). The CDR3 reads CASTPSGGEETQYF. The CDR3 region has the DNA TGTGCCAGCACCCCTAGCGGGGGGGAAGAGACCCAGTACTTC.

V is TRBV7-9 and J is TRBJ1-5; D unresolved. Germline V gives CDR1 SEHNR, CDR2 FQNEAQ (reference sequence). The CDR3 sequence is 13 residues long. With 1 base removed from V and 8 bases from J, the gap between germline ends came to 9 bases. CDR3 nucleotides: TGTGCCAGCAGCTTAGGGTCGGGGAAGCCCCAGCATTTT. Translation gives CASSLGSGKPQHF.

V is TRBV2 and J is TRBJ2-1; 9 positions match TRBD1. Germline V gene lookup returns CDR1 SNHLY and CDR2 FYNNEI. V shed 4 bases, J shed 5 bases, and the junction held 6 bases outside the gene matches. There are 15 residues in the CDR3. The CDR3 sequence: CASSGEGTGNNEQFF. Here the CDR3 DNA reads TGTGCCAGCAGTGGAGAAGGGACAGGGAACAATGAGCAGTTCTTC.

The chain recombines TRBV5-1 with TRBJ2-1, with 8 nucleotides matching TRBD2. The V segment lost 2 bases and the J segment 5 bases; nucleotides outside the gene matches: 6. The CDR3 has 15 residues. Germline lookup yields CDR1 SGHRS and CDR2 YFSETQ. CDR3 residues: CASSLAGESHNEQFF. CDR3 DNA sequence: TGCGCCAGCAGCTTAGCGGGAGAGTCGCACAATGAGCAGTTCTTC.

V gene TRBV7-9 combines with J gene TRBJ1-2, with D perhaps matching TRBD1 (6 bases). The V gene's germline CDR1 is SEHNR and CDR2 FQNEAQ (reference sequence). V was cut by 1 base and J by 2 bases, with 11 bases left in between. This CDR3 is 15 amino acids long. The CDR3 region has the DNA TGTGCCAGCAGCTTAGGACAACAGGGCAACTATGGCTACACCTTC. Translating it yields CASSLGQQGNYGYTF.

Remarks on this clone: This specimen includes other DNA sequences encoding the same CDR3. V is TRBV9 and J is TRBJ2-1, with TRBD2 matching over 9 bases. CDR3 length equals 15 residues. Germline V CDR1 and CDR2: SGDLS, YYNGEE. V was pared by 0 bases and J by 4 bases, with 2 bases of the junction left unmatched. The CDR3 coding sequence is TGTGCCAGCAGCGTAGGAAGCGGGGGGTACAATGAGCAGTTCTTC. This gives the protein CASSVGSGGYNEQFF. The full variable domain, its missing parts supplied by reference TRBV9 and TRBJ2-1, is DSGVTQTPKHLITATGQRVTLRCSPRSGDLSVYWYQQSLDQGLQFLIQYYNGEERAKGNILERFSAQQFPDLHSELNLSSLELGDSALYFCASSVGSGGYNEQFFGPGTRLTVL.

This rearrangement joins TRBV18 to TRBJ2-7; 9 nucleotides match TRBD2. V shed 6 bases and J 3 bases; nucleotides not matched to a gene: 9. This CDR3 has 15 residues. CDR1 and CDR2 from the germline V gene are KGHSH and LQKENI. The CDR3 region is CASSLWASGNYEQYF. CDR3 DNA: TGTGCCAGCTCGCTATGGGCTAGCGGGAACTACGAGCAGTACTTC.